Described below is a single T cell receptor beta chain sequence and its context. No antigen is known for it. No clone much larger than this one lies a single base away; base qualities are absent. The source of the sample is a study of cytomegalovirus exposure and HLA in healthy donors (dated by TCRdb to 2017 to 2019). Background on the whole study: According to a later analysis, the roughly 120 validation repertoires were produced on the same platform as the roughly 700 repertoires of the first cohort. The aim of the study was to test whether cataloging public T cell receptors could identify signatures of past pathogen exposure. In addition to the first cohort of around 670 subjects, a separate validation cohort of about 120 different subjects was used. To predict cytomegalovirus infection status, the study brought together high-throughput TCR immunosequencing, statistical association of individual TCRs with disease status, and machine learning.

What the authors observed across the whole study: Of the cluster scores, 90% to 95% were above 0 in a later analysis, which found that TCRs clustered in the first cohort also tended to co-occur in the roughly 130 validation repertoires. The classifier was reported to diagnose cytomegalovirus status with high specificity and sensitivity in both the original cohort and the validation cohort. The study gave a list of 150 to 200 TCR beta chains associated with cytomegalovirus. A few of the identified cytomegalovirus-associated TCR beta chains were confirmed in vitro to be specific for cytomegalovirus antigens. According to the authors, the approach could potentially be generalized to other disease states and immunological phenotypes. A later analysis had no HLA typing for the validation cohort, so co-occurrence there was scored across all 130 or so repertoires. While some public TCRs were present in many individuals, most TCR sequences turned up only very rarely across donors.

The donors belonged to the validation cohort of 90 to 150 subjects, which was separate from the roughly 700-subject first cohort. The library was made by the immunoSEQ multiplex PCR assay. The authors' pipeline ran thus. A statistical classification framework was built to diagnose cytomegalovirus status from the catalog of TCR beta chain sequences. TCRdb took this table from immuneACCESS and kept in-frame rearrangements with V and J called. Such tables lack part of the clones; where checked against another copy, unresolved V genes explain under half of the gap, and the rest is unexplained. Clonal size and the V and J genes are those of that table, whereas D and trimming came from the DNA. The sample profile shows over 100,000 clones; over 85% of them were found once. Jointly, the top ten make up about 3.7% of the sample. The junction shows trimming of 5 bases on V and 2 bases on J, and the gene matches do not reach 10 bases of it. The CDR3, cysteine through phenylalanine, is 17 amino acids long. The only DNA kept is the CDR3, 51 bases in frame from the first base. The germline V gene specifies SGHTA as CDR1 and FQGNSA as CDR2.

The sample comprised PBMCs. This chain is built from TRBV7-2 and TRBJ2-2; 8 junctional bases match TRBD1. The receptor was isolated from a man younger than 45 in good health and CMV-seronegative. The CDR3 protein: CASSPPGQGANTGELFF. The nucleotide sequence is given as TGTGCCAGCAGCCCCCCCGGTCAGGGGGCAAACACCGGGGAGCTGTTTTTT. The variable domain in full, with residues beyond the CDR3 obtained from the reference TRBV7-2 and TRBJ2-2 genes, is GAGVSQSPSNKVTEKGKDVELRCDPISGHTALYWYRQSLGQGLEFLIYFQGNSAPDKSGLPSDRFSAERTGGSVSTLTIQRTQQEDSAVYLCASSPPGQGANTGELFFGEGSRLTVL.